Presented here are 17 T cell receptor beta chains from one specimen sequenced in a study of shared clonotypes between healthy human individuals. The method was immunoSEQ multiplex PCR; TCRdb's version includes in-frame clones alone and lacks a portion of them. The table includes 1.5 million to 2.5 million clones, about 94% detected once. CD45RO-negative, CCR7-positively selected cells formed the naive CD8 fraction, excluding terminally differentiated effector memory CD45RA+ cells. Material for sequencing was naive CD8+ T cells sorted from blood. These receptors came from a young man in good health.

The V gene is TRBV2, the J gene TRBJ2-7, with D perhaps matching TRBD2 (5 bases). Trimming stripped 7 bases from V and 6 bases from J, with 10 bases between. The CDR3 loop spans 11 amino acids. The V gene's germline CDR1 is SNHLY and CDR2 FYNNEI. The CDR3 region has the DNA TGTGCCAGCACCTTAGCGAGCGAGCAGTACTTC. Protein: CASTLASEQYF.

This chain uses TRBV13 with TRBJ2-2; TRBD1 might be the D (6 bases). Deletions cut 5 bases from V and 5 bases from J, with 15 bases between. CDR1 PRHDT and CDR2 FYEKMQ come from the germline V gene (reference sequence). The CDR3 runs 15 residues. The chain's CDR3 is CASSPQGPSTGELFF. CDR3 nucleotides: TGTGCCAGCAGCCCACAGGGCCCGAGTACCGGGGAGCTGTTTTTT.

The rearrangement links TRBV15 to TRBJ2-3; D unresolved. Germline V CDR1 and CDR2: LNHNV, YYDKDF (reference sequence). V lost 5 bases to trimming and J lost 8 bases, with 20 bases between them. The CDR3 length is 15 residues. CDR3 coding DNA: TGTGCCACCAGCCCACCTCCCCCGGGTGGGCTTACGCAGTATTTT. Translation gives CATSPPPPGGLTQYF.

The CDR3, as DNA: TGCGCCAGCAGCCAAGCTTGGCAGGGGGGGCAGCCCCAGCATTTT. It yields the protein CASSQAWQGGQPQHF. The rearrangement joins TRBV4-3 to TRBJ1-5; 7 nucleotides line up with TRBD1. Germline V gene sequence: CDR1 LGHNA, CDR2 YSLEER. The CDR3 sequence is 15 residues long. V trimming: 1 base; J trimming: 7 bases; junction bases outside the gene matches: 7.

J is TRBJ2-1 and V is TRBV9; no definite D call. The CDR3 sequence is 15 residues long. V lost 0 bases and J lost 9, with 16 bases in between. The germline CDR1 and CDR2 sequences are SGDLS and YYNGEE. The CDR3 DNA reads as TGTGCCAGCAGCGTAGTGGAGAGTGACCAGGTTGAGCAGTTCTTC. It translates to CASSVVESDQVEQFF.

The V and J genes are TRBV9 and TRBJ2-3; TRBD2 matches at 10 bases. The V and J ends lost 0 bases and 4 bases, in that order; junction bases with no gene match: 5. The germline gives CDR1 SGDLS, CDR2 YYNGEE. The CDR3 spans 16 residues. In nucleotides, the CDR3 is TGTGCCAGCAGCGTAGGTCCAGCGGGGGGGGCAGATACGCAGTATTTT. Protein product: CASSVGPAGGADTQYF.

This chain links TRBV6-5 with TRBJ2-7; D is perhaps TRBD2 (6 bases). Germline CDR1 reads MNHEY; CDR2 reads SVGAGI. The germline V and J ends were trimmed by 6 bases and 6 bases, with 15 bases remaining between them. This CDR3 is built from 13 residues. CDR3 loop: CASRKRGTFEQYF. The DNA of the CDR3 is TGTGCCAGCAGAAAACGAGGGACTTTCGAGCAGTACTTC.

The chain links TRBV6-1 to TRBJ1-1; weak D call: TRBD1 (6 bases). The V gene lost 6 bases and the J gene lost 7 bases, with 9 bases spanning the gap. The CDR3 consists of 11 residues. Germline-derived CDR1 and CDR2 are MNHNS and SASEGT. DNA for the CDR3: TGTGCCAGCAGGGGGGGCCTTGAAGCTTTCTTT. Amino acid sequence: CASRGGLEAFF.

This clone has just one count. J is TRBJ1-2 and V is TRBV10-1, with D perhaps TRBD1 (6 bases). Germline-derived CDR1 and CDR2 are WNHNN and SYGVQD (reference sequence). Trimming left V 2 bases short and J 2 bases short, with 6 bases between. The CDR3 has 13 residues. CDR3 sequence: CASSETGNYGYTF. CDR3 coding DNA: TGCGCCAGCAGTGAGACAGGGAACTATGGCTACACCTTC.

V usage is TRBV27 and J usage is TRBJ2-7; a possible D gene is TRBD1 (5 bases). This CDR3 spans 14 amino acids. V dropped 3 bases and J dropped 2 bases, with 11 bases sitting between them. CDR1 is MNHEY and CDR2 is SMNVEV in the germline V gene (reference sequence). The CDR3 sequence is CASSFVGAPYEQYF. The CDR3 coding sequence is TGTGCCAGCAGTTTTGTAGGGGCCCCCTACGAGCAGTACTTC.

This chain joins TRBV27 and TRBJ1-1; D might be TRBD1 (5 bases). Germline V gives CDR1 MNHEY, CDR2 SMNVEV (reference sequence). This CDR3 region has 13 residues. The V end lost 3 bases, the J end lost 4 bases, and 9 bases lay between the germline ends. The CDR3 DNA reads TGTGCCAGCAGTTTTAGGGGCGGCACTGAAGCTTTCTTT. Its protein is CASSFRGGTEAFF.

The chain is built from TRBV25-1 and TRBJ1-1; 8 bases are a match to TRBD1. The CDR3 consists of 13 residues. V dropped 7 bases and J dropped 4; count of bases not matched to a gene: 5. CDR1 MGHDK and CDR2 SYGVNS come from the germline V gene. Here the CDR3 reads CASIGTGVTEAFF. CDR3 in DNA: TGTGCCAGCATTGGGACAGGTGTCACTGAAGCTTTCTTT.

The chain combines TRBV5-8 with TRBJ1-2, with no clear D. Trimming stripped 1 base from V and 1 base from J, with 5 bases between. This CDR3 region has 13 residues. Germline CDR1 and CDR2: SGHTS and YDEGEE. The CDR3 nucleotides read TGTGCCAGCAGCTTGCCGATTAACTATGGCTACACCTTC. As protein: CASSLPINYGYTF.

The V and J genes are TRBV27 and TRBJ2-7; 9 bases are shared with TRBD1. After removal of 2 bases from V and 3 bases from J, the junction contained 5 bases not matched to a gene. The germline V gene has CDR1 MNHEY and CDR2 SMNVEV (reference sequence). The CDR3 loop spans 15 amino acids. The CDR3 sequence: CASSLGSTGGYEQYF. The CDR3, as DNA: TGTGCCAGCAGTTTAGGATCGACAGGGGGCTACGAGCAGTACTTC.

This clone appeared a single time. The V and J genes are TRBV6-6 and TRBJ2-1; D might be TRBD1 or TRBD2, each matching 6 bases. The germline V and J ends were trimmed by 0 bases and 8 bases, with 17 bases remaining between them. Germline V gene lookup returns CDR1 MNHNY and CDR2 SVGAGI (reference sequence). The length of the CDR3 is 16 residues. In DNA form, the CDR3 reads TGTGCCAGCAGTTACTCCCAGTCCCCAAGGGGGGATGAGCAGTTCTTC. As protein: CASSYSQSPRGDEQFF.

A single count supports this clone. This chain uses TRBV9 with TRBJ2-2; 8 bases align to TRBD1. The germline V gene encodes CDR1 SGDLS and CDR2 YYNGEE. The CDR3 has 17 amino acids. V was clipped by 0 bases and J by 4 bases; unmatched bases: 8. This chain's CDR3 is CASSVVEDREITGELFF. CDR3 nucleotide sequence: TGTGCCAGCAGCGTAGTAGAGGACAGGGAGATCACCGGGGAGCTGTTTTTT.

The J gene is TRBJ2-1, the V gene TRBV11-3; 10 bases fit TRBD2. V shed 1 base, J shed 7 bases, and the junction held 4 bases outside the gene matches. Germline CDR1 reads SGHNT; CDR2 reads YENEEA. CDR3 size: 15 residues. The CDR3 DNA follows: TGTGCCAGCAGCTTAGTCCTAGCGGGAGTAAATGAGCAGTTCTTC. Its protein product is CASSLVLAGVNEQFF.